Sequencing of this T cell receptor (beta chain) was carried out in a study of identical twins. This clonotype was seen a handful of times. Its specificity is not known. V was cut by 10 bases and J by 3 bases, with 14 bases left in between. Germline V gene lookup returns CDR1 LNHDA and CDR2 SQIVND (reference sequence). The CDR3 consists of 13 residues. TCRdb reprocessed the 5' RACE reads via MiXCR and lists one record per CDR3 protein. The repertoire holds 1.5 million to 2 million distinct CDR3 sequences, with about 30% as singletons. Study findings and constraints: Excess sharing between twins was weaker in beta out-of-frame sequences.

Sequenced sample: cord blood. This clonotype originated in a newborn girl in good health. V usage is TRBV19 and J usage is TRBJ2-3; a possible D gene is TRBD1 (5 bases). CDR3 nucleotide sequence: TGTGCCACCAGGAACCCAGGGACAGATACGCAGTATTTT. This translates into CATRNPGTDTQYF. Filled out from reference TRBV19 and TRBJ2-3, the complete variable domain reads DGGITQSPKYLFRKEGQNVTLSCEQNLNHDAMYWYRQDPGQGLRLIYYSQIVNDFQKGDIAEGYSVSREKKESFPLTVTSAQKNPTAFYLCATRNPGTDTQYFGPGTRLTVL.